The 2 T cell receptor beta chains below were found in one sample sequenced in a study of blood T cells in healthy people across ages. PCR was performed a second time for roughly 7 to 12 cycles using a sample-barcoded 5' primer and a J-beta primer mix. A single record per CDR3 protein comes from TCRdb applying MiXCR to the 5' RACE reads. The sample consists of 1.5 million to 2 million distinct CDR3 sequences, 28% of them appearing once. The specimen was blood. These receptors were obtained from a woman aged 30 to 39 in good health.

The rearrangement links TRBV6-6 to TRBJ2-4, with 7 bases lining up with TRBD1. This CDR3 region has 16 residues. The V gene end was trimmed by 6 bases and the J gene end by 4 bases; junction bases not matched to a gene: 12. Germline-derived CDR1 and CDR2 are MNHNY and SVGAGI (reference sequence). CDR3 bases: TGTGCCAGCAGGACAGCCTTGGGACAGCAGAAAAACATTCAGTACTTC. This codes for CASRTALGQQKNIQYF.

The rearrangement links TRBV10-3 to TRBJ2-5, with 14 bases that match TRBD2. Unmatched junction bases numbered 3, after V lost 2 bases and J lost 4 bases. This CDR3 is 16 amino acids long. Germline CDR1 reads ENHRY; CDR2 reads SYGVKD. DNA of the CDR3: TGTGCCATCAGTGAGAGACTAGCGGGAGGGAGAGAGACCCAGTACTTC. Protein product: CAISERLAGGRETQYF.